This T cell receptor (beta chain) was documented in a study of cytomegalovirus exposure and HLA in healthy donors. Profiling relied on immunoSEQ multiplex PCR, and the TCRdb table lists in-frame clones only, not all of them. Among about 120,000 clones listed, about 85% were seen once. The study drew the donors from its 120-subject validation cohort, separate from the roughly 700-subject first cohort. This clonotype was sampled from a woman aged 25 to 39 in good health and CMV-seronegative. The sequencing sample was made of PBMCs.

Written as DNA, the CDR3 is TGCGCCAGCAGTGCGGAGGGGCGGACTGAAGCTTTCTTT. Protein sequence: CASSAEGRTEAFF. The rearrangement joins TRBV10-1 to TRBJ1-1; D may be TRBD1 (5 bases). Germline assignment: CDR1 WNHNN and CDR2 SYGVQD (reference sequence). This CDR3 is 13 amino acids long. V lost 4 bases and J 5 bases, leaving 11 bases between the germline ends.